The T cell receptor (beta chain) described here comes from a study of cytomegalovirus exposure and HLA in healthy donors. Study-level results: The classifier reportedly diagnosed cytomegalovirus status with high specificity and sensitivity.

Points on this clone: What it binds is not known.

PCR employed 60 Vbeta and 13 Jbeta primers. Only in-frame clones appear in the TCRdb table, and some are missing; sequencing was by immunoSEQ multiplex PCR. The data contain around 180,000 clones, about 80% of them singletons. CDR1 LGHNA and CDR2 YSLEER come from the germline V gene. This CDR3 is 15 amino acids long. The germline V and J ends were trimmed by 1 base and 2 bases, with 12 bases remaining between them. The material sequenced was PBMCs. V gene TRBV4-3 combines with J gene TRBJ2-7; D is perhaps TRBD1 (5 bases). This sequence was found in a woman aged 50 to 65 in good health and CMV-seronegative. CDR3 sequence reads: CASSQVLGATYEQYF. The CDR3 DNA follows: TGCGCCAGCAGCCAAGTCTTAGGGGCCACCTACGAGCAGTACTTC.